A selection of T cell receptor beta chains follows, all from one sample in a study of T cell changes during pregnancy in multiple sclerosis. Clones were sequenced by immunoSEQ multiplex PCR, and TCRdb holds only the in-frame ones, with some missing. The table has about 34,000 clones, over 85% seen once. The material was CD8+ T cells from peripheral blood mononuclear cells, obtained in the third trimester of pregnancy. The receptors stem from a female donor with multiple sclerosis, enrolled in a pregnancy study. Each CDR3 is given without its conserved first and last residue.

v_call	j_call	cdr3_aa
TRBV4-2	TRBJ2-3	ASSPRQGTSTDTQY
TRBV6-6	TRBJ2-3	ASSYSIQGADTQY
TRBV19	TRBJ1-5	ASTDTEGQPQH
TRBV7-9	TRBJ1-6	ASSVGTGGFRYNSPLH
TRBV19	TRBJ1-5	ASSIAQGRYQPQH
TRBV27	TRBJ1-2	ASSPPGGGHNYGYT
TRBV5-1	TRBJ1-2	ASSPDYTGYGYT
TRBV18	TRBJ2-2	ASSPPGAGEVTGELF
TRBV5-1	TRBJ2-5	ASLDSWDETQY
TRBV9	TRBJ1-2	ASSVGQGVDHFYGYT
TRBV19	TRBJ2-2	ASSNVRQSNTGELF
TRBV9	TRBJ1-1	ASSVGAGNTEAF
TRBV4-2	TRBJ1-5	ASSQDLSRGNQPQH
TRBV10-1	TRBJ1-2	ASTGTDLYGYT
TRBV7-2	TRBJ1-4	ASSPLQSGEKLF
TRBV19	TRBJ2-7	ASIHYSNDKGYEQY
TRBV4-2	TRBJ1-1	ASSEGGPEAF
TRBV7-6	TRBJ2-1	ASSLRTSGGADEQF
TRBV25-1	TRBJ1-2	ASSPTGGYGYT
TRBV2	TRBJ2-2	ASTQGVGELF
TRBV19	TRBJ2-3	ASRQGENTDTQY
TRBV25-1	TRBJ2-2	ASSESAQDTGELF
TRBV9	TRBJ2-7	ASSEEGTGFYEQY
TRBV6-5	TRBJ2-2	ASSYGTANTGELF
TRBV5-1	TRBJ2-1	ASSLESPGEQF
TRBV27	TRBJ1-2	ASSLAGNYGYT
TRBV2	TRBJ2-3	ATHRGASTDTQY
TRBV6-1	TRBJ2-7	ATGQGAEDEQY
TRBV6-4	TRBJ2-3	ASSETGGPDTQY
TRBV4-1	TRBJ2-5	ASSQQGDAETQY
TRBV6-6	TRBJ1-1	ASSYTNREWEAF
TRBV9	TRBJ2-2	ASRAGEGTGELF
TRBV30	TRBJ2-7	AWRATSGGNNEQY
TRBV27	TRBJ2-7	ASRNARGEQY
TRBV5-6	TRBJ1-1	ATLRGQGRTF
TRBV7-3	TRBJ2-3	ASSSLASSTDTQY
TRBV10-3	TRBJ1-1	AISNDRVRNTEAF
TRBV5-8	TRBJ2-1	ASSSDRFWQF